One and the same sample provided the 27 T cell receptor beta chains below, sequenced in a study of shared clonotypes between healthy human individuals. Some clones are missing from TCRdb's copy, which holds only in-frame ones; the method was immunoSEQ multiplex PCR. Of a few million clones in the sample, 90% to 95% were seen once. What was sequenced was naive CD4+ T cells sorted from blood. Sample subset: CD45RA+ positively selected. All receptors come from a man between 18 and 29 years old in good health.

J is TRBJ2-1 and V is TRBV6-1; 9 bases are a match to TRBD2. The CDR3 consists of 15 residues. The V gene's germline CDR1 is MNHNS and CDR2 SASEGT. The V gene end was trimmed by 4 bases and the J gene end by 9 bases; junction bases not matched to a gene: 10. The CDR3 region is CASSVSGGPSGEQFF. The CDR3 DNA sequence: TGTGCCAGCAGTGTTAGCGGGGGACCGAGTGGTGAGCAGTTCTTC.

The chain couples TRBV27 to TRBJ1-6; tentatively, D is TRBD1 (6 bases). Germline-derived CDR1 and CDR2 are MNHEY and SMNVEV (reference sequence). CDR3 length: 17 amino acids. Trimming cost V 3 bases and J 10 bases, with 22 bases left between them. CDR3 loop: CASSFTWGATGGSPLHF. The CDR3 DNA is TGTGCCAGCAGTTTCACATGGGGGGCCACAGGTGGGTCACCCCTCCACTTT.

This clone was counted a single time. The CDR3 DNA reads TGTGCCTGGAGAAATGGGGTCCCCTCACCCCTCCACTTT. Its translation: CAWRNGVPSPLHF. The rearrangement links TRBV30 to TRBJ1-6; no definite D call. V shed 3 bases and J shed 10 bases, with 13 bases lying between them. This CDR3 is built from 13 residues. Germline CDR1 is GTSNPN and CDR2 is SVGIG (reference sequence).

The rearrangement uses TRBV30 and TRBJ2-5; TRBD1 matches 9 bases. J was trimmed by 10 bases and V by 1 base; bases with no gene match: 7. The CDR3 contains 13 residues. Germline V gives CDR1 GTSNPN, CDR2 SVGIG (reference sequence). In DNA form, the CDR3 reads TGTGCCTGGAGTGGGGGACAGGGAGAGGTCCAGTACTTC. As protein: CAWSGGQGEVQYF.

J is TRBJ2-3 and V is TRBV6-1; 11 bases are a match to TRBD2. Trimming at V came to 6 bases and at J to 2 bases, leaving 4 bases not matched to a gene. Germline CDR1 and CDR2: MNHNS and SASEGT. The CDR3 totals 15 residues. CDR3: CASRLAGVTTDTQYF. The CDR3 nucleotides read TGTGCCAGCAGACTAGCGGGAGTAACCACAGATACGCAGTATTTT.

The DNA for the CDR3 is TGTGCCAGCAGCTTGGATGTAGACAGGACGAGCTACGAGCAGTACTTC. Protein: CASSLDVDRTSYEQYF. The rearrangement uses TRBV5-4 and TRBJ2-7, with a tentative D call TRBD1 (6 bases). V lost 0 bases to trimming and J lost 3 bases, with 16 bases between them. Germline V lookup: CDR1 SGHNT, CDR2 YYREEE (reference sequence). CDR3 length: 16 residues.

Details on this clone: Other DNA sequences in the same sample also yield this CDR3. The CDR3 protein is CASSPGGEQYF. Here the CDR3 DNA reads TGTGCCAGCAGCCCCGGGGGAGAGCAGTACTTC. The chain combines TRBV6-5 with TRBJ2-7; the D gene is possibly TRBD2 (6 bases). Germline loops: CDR1 MNHEY, CDR2 SVGAGI. CDR3 size: 11 residues. With 6 bases removed from V and 7 bases from J, the gap between germline ends came to 10 bases.

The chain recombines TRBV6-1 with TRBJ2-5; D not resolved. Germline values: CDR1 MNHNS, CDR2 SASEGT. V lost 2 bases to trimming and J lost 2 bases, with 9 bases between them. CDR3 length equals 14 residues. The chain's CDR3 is CASSEPGPQETQYF. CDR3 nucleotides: TGTGCCAGCAGTGAACCCGGACCGCAAGAGACCCAGTACTTC.

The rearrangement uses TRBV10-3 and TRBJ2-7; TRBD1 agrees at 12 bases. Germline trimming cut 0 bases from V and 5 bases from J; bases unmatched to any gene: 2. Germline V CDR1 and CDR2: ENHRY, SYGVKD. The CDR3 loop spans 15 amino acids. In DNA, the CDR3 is TGTGCCATCAGTGAGTCAGGGACAGGGGGCGACGAGCAGTACTTC. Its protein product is CAISESGTGGDEQYF.

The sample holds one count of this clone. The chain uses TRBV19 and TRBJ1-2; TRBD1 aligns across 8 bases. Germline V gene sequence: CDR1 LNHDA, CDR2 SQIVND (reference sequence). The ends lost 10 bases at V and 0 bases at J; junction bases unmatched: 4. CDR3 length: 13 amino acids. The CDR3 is CATGTGANYGYTF. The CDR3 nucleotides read TGTGCCACCGGGACAGGAGCTAACTATGGCTACACCTTC.

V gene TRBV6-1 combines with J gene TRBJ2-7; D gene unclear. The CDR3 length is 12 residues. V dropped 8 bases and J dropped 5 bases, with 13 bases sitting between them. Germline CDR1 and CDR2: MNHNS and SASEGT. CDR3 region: CASEQNSDEQYF. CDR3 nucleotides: TGTGCCAGCGAACAAAACTCGGACGAGCAGTACTTC.

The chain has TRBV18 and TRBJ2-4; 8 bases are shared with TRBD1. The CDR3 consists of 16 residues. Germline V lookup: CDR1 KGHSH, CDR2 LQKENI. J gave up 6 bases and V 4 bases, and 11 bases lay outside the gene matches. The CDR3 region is CASSQTGTGSLNIQYF. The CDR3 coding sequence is TGTGCCAGCTCACAAACCGGGACAGGCTCCTTAAACATTCAGTACTTC.

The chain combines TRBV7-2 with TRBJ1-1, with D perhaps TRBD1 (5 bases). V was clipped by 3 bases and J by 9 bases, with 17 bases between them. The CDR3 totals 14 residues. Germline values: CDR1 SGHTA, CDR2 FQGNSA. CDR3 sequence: CASSLGTGIEKAFF. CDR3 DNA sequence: TGTGCCAGCAGCTTGGGGACGGGGATTGAAAAAGCTTTCTTT. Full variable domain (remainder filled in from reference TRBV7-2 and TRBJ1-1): GAGVSQSPSNKVTEKGKDVELRCDPISGHTALYWYRQSLGQGLEFLIYFQGNSAPDKSGLPSDRFSAERTGGSVSTLTIQRTQQEDSAVYLCASSLGTGIEKAFFGQGTRLTVV.

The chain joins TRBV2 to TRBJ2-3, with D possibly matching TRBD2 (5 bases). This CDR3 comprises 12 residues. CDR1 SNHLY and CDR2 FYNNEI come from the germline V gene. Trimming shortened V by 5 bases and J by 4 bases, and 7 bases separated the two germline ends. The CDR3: CASSQEADTQYF. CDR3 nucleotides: TGTGCCAGCAGTCAGGAGGCAGATACGCAGTATTTT.

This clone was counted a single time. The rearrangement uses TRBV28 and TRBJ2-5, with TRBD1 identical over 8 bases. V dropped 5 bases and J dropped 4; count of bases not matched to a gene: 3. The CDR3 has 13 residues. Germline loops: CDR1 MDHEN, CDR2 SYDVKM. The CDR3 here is CASSQGAPETQYF. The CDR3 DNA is TGTGCCAGCAGTCAGGGGGCCCCAGAGACCCAGTACTTC. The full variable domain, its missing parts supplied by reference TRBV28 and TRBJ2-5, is DVKVTQSSRYLVKRTGEKVFLECVQDMDHENMFWYRQDPGLGLRLIYFSYDVKMKEKGDIPEGYSVSREKKERFSLILESASTNQTSMYLCASSQGAPETQYFGPGTRLLVL.

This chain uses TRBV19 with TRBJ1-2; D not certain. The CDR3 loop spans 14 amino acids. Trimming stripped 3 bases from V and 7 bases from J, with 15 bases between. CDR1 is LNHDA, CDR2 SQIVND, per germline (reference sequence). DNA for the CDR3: TGTGCCAGTAGTATTCCCGGACTGGAGATTGGCTACACCTTC. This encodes CASSIPGLEIGYTF.

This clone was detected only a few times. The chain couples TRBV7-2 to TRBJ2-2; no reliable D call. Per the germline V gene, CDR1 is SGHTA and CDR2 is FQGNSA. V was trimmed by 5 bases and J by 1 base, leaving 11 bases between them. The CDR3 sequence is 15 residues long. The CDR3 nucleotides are TGTGCCAGCAGCCCTTTGGGGTTGAACACCGGGGAGCTGTTTTTT. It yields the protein CASSPLGLNTGELFF.

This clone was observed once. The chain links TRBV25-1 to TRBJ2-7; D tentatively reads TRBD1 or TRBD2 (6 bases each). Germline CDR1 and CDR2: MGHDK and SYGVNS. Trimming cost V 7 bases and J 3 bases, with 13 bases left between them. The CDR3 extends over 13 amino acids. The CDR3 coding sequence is TGTGCCAGCATGGAGGGGGGACTCTACGAGCAGTACTTC. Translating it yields CASMEGGLYEQYF.

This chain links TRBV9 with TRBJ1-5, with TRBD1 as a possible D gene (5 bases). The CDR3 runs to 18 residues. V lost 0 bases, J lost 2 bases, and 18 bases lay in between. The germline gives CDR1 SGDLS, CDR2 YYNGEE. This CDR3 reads CASSVGFVGRDGNQPQHF. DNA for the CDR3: TGTGCCAGCAGCGTAGGATTTGTGGGCAGGGACGGCAATCAGCCCCAGCATTTT.

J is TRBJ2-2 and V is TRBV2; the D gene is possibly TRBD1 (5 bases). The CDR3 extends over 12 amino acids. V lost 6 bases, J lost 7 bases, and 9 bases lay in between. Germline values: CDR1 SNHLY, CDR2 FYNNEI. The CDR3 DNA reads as TGTGCCAGCAGGTGGGGCGGCGGGGAGCTGTTTTTT. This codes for CASRWGGGELFF.

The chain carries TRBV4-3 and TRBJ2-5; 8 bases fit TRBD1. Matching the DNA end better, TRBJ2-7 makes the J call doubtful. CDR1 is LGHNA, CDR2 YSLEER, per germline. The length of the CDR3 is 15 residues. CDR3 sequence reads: CASSRSTGASYEQYF. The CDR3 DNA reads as TGCGCCAGCAGCCGCTCGACAGGGGCCTCCTACGAGCAGTACTTC.

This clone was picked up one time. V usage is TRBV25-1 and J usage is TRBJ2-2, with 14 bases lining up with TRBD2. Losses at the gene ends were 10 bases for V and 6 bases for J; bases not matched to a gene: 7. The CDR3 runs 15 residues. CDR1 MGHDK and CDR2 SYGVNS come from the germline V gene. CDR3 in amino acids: CATGTSGRAAGELFF. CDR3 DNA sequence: TGTGCCACTGGGACTAGCGGGAGAGCCGCCGGGGAGCTGTTTTTT.

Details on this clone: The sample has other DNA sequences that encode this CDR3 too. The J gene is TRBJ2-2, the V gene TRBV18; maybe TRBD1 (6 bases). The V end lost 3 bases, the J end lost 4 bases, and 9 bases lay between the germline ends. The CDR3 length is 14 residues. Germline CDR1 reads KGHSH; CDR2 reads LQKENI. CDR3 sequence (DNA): TGTGCCAGCTCACCGGACAGAGTCACCGGGGAGCTGTTTTTT. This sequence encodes CASSPDRVTGELFF.

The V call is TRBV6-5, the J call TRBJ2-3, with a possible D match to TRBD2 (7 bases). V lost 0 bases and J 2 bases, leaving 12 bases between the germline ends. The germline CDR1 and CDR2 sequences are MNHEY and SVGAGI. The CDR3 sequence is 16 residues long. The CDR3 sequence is CASSYSTGGNTDTQYF. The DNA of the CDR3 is TGTGCCAGCAGTTACTCGACGGGGGGCAACACAGATACGCAGTATTTT.

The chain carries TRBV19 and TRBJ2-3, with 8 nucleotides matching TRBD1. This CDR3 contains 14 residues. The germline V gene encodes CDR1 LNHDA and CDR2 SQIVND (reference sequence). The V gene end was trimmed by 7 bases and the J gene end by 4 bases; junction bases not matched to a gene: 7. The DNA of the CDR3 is TGTGCCAGTACCCAGGGACAGGTCTCAGATACGCAGTATTTT. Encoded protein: CASTQGQVSDTQYF.

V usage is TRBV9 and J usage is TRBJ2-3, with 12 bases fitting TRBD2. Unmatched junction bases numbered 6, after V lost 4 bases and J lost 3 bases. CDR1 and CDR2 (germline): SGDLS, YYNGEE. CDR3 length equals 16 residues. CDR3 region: CASSPRTSGDTDTQYF. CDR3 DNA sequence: TGTGCCAGCAGCCCACGGACTAGCGGGGATACAGATACGCAGTATTTT.

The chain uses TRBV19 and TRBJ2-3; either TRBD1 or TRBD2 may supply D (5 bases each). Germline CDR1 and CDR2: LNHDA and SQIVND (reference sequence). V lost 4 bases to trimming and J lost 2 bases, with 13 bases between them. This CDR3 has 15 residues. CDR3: CASSSQTDYTDTQYF. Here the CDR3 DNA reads TGTGCCAGTAGTAGCCAGACAGACTACACAGATACGCAGTATTTT. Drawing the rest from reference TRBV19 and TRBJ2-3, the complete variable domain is DGGITQSPKYLFRKEGQNVTLSCEQNLNHDAMYWYRQDPGQGLRLIYYSQIVNDFQKGDIAEGYSVSREKKESFPLTVTSAQKNPTAFYLCASSSQTDYTDTQYFGPGTRLTVL.